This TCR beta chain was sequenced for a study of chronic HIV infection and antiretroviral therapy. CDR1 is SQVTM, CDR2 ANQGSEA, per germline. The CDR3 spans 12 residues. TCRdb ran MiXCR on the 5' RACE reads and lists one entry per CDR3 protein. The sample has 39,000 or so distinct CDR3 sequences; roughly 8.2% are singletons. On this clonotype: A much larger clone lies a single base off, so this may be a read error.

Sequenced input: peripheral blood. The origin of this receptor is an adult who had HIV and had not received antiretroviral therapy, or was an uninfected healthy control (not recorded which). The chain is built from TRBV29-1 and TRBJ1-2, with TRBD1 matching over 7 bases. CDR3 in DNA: TGCAGCGTTGAAAAACAGGGGACCGGCTACAACTTC. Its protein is CSVEKQGTGYNF. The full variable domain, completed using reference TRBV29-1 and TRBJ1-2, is SAVISQKPSRDICQRGTSLTIQCQVDSQVTMMFWYRQQPGQSLTLIATANQGSEATYESGFVIDKFPISRPNLTFSTLTVSNMSPEDSSIYLCSVEKQGTGYNFGSGTRLTVV.